A single sample is the source of the 25 T cell receptor beta chains below, sequenced in a study of T-cell reconstitution after alpha-beta-depleted transplantation in children. As it was prepared, the TCRbeta library received unique molecular identifiers. TCRdb reanalysed the PCR reads using MiXCR and keeps one entry per CDR3 protein. The sample has roughly 98,000 distinct CDR3 sequences; roughly 15% are singletons. The input for sequencing was PBMCs, mostly from graft donor cells, taken 180 days after TCRalphabeta/CD19-depleted stem cell transplant. The origin of the receptors is a male patient under 10 years old who had a stem cell transplant for acute lymphoblastic leukemia, so the T cells may come from the graft donor.

This clonotype has more than one count but fewer than ten. The rearrangement uses TRBV6-1 and TRBJ2-7; 7 bases align to TRBD1. The CDR3 has 14 residues. The J segment lost 4 bases and the V segment lost 8 bases, leaving 11 bases of the junction unmatched. Germline V gene lookup returns CDR1 MNHNS and CDR2 SASEGT. In DNA form, the CDR3 reads TGTGCCAGCGCCCCGACAGGGAGTAGGTACGAGCAGTACTTC. Translation: CASAPTGSRYEQYF.

Ten or more counts support this clonotype. The chain recombines TRBV3-1 with TRBJ2-3; D may match TRBD1 or TRBD2 (5 bases each). CDR1 is LGHDT and CDR2 is YNNKEL in the germline V gene (reference sequence). Trimming shortened V by 1 base and J by 0 bases, and 14 bases separated the two germline ends. The CDR3 runs to 17 residues. The CDR3, as DNA: TGTGCCAGCAGCCAAGGACCTAGGGGAGCTAGCACAGATACGCAGTATTTT. Translating gives CASSQGPRGASTDTQYF.

The V call is TRBV6-5, the J call TRBJ2-3; 11 nucleotides match TRBD2. The CDR3 spans 14 residues. From germline, CDR1 is MNHEY and CDR2 SVGAGI. V dropped 4 bases and J dropped 5; count of bases not matched to a gene: 2. The CDR3 DNA sequence: TGTGCCAGCAGTTTCGGGACTAGCGGAGATACGCAGTATTTT. It encodes CASSFGTSGDTQYF.

This clonotype was seen repeatedly, ten times or more. J is TRBJ1-2 and V is TRBV20-1, with D possibly matching TRBD1 (6 bases). Germline assignment: CDR1 DFQATT and CDR2 SNEGSKA (reference sequence). This CDR3 is built from 18 residues. V lost 2 bases and J 3 bases, leaving 25 bases between the germline ends. Written as DNA, the CDR3 is TGCAGTGCTAGACCTCAGGGGCCAGCTACAGTTGGGGACTATGGCTACACCTTC. Its protein product is CSARPQGPATVGDYGYTF.

In its sample, this clonotype was seen a few times. Written as DNA, the CDR3 is TGTGCCAGCACGGTGGGGGCCTACAATGAGCAGTTCTTC. It yields the protein CASTVGAYNEQFF. The V call is TRBV14, the J call TRBJ2-1, with D perhaps matching TRBD1 or TRBD2 (5 bases each). This CDR3 has 13 amino acids. V shed 7 bases and J shed 2 bases, with 9 bases lying between them. CDR1 is SGHDN, CDR2 FVKESK, per germline.

This clonotype showed up many times. The genes are TRBV4-1 and TRBJ2-7, with TRBD2 identical over 7 bases. Germline CDR1 is MGHRA and CDR2 is YSYEKL. This CDR3 has 15 residues. Trimming took 2 bases from V and 0 from J; bases not matched to a gene: 4. CDR3 in DNA: TGCGCCAGCAGCCAAACGGCGGGGGTCTCCTACGAGCAGTACTTC. It translates to CASSQTAGVSYEQYF.

This clonotype has at least ten counts. This chain joins TRBV6-4 and TRBJ1-1; D not resolved. V was pared by 6 bases and J by 4 bases, with 15 bases between. Germline V gene data show CDR1 as MRHNA and CDR2 as SNTAGT. CDR3 length equals 14 residues. The CDR3 reads CASSAREWGTEAFF. The CDR3 DNA reads as TGTGCCAGCAGCGCTAGGGAATGGGGCACTGAAGCTTTCTTT.

The chain links TRBV4-3 to TRBJ2-7, with 10 bases fitting TRBD1. The J segment lost 6 bases and the V segment lost 2 bases, leaving 7 bases of the junction unmatched. Germline lookup yields CDR1 LGHNA and CDR2 YSLEER. CDR3 size: 15 residues. In DNA, the CDR3 is TGCGCCAGCAGCCAAACCGGGACAGGGGCGTTCGAGCAGTACTTC. Translated: CASSQTGTGAFEQYF.

CDR3 bases: TGTGCCAGCAGCCAAAGGGCCAGGGTGGACCAGCCCCAGCATTTT. Its translation is CASSQRARVDQPQHF. This rearrangement joins TRBV5-6 to TRBJ1-5, with D perhaps TRBD1 (5 bases). The germline gives CDR1 SGHDT, CDR2 YYEEEE. V was shortened by 4 bases and J by 7 bases, with 18 bases between the two germline ends. This CDR3 is built from 15 residues.

This clonotype was seen a few times. The chain is built from TRBV6-5 and TRBJ2-3; weak D call: TRBD2 (6 bases). This CDR3 contains 14 residues. The germline CDR1 and CDR2 sequences are MNHEY and SVGAGI. The ends were cut back, 4 bases at V and 0 bases at J, with 8 bases in the middle. The CDR3 DNA reads TGTGCCAGCAGTTCGGGGGAAAGCACAGATACGCAGTATTTT. Translating it yields CASSSGESTDTQYF.

V and J are TRBV3-1 and TRBJ1-1; the D is unclear. CDR1 and CDR2 from the germline V gene are LGHDT and YNNKEL (reference sequence). CDR3 size: 15 residues. The germline V and J ends were trimmed by 1 base and 10 bases, with 19 bases remaining between them. The CDR3 loop reads CASSQARGHPFRAFF. DNA for the CDR3: TGTGCCAGCAGCCAAGCCAGAGGGCACCCTTTTCGAGCTTTCTTT.

CDR3 nucleotides: TGTGCCAGCAGCTTAGACTACCACGAGCAGTACTTC. This encodes CASSLDYHEQYF. The rearrangement links TRBV7-9 to TRBJ2-7, with D unresolved. Germline CDR1 and CDR2: SEHNR and FQNEAQ (reference sequence). With 1 base removed from V and 5 bases from J, the gap between germline ends came to 6 bases. This CDR3 region has 12 residues.

The chain links TRBV15 to TRBJ1-1, with D possibly matching TRBD1 (6 bases). Between the trimmed V and J ends, which lost 0 bases and 5 bases, there was a span of 10 bases. The CDR3 consists of 14 residues. Germline V gene data show CDR1 as LNHNV and CDR2 as YYDKDF (reference sequence). CDR3 coding DNA: TGTGCCACCAGCAGAGATCAGGGGCGGACTGAAGCTTTCTTT. This encodes CATSRDQGRTEAFF.

This clonotype turned up a few times. At one end the junction does not follow the germline gene, possibly because of a read error. This sequence joins TRBV12-3 or TRBV12-4 and TRBJ2-2, with 9 bases fitting TRBD2. CDR3 length: 14 amino acids. CDR3 residues: CASSLAGHTGELFF. The CDR3, as DNA: TGTGCCAGCAGTCTAGCGGGGCACACCGGGGAGCTGTTTTTT.

This clonotype was counted between two and nine times. V is TRBV19 and J is TRBJ1-2; no clear D gene. Germline V gene data show CDR1 as LNHDA and CDR2 as SQIVND (reference sequence). V was pared by 7 bases and J by 6 bases, with 18 bases between. This CDR3 is built from 14 residues. The CDR3 nucleotides are TGTGCCAGTACCCCGAGTGTGGCAGTTCATGGCTACACCTTC. Amino acid sequence: CASTPSVAVHGYTF.

The chain couples TRBV27 to TRBJ2-1; perhaps D is TRBD1 or TRBD2 (5 bases each). The length of the CDR3 is 15 residues. V lost 5 bases and J lost 2, with 13 bases in between. Germline CDR1 and CDR2: MNHEY and SMNVEV (reference sequence). This chain's CDR3 is CASSTGPITYNEQFF. Here the CDR3 DNA reads TGTGCCAGCAGTACGGGACCGATAACCTACAATGAGCAGTTCTTC.

The V gene is TRBV12-3 or TRBV12-4, the J gene TRBJ1-6; D unresolved. The CDR3 totals 12 residues. Trimming took 2 bases from V and 14 from J, leaving 10 bases between them. CDR3 amino acids: CASSLRALTLHF. In nucleotides, the CDR3 is TGTGCCAGCAGTTTAAGAGCCCTCACCCTCCACTTT.

Concerning this clonotype: The junction departs from the called germline gene at one end, perhaps through a read error. The CDR3 reads CDSSFTVLYNEQFF. The DNA for the CDR3 is TGTGACAGCAGCTTTACGGTTTTGTATAATGAGCAGTTCTTC. V is TRBV11-3 and J is TRBJ2-1; D is unclear. CDR1 SGHNT and CDR2 YENEEA come from the germline V gene. CDR3 length: 14 residues.

V usage is TRBV12-3 or TRBV12-4 and J usage is TRBJ2-1; unclear D gene. V was clipped by 0 bases and J by 4 bases, with 7 bases between them. This CDR3 is built from 14 residues. The CDR3 loop reads CASSLASLYNEQFF. DNA of the CDR3: TGTGCCAGCAGTTTAGCCAGCCTTTACAATGAGCAGTTCTTC.

This chain connects TRBV20-1 to TRBJ2-1; D possibly uses TRBD1 or TRBD2 (6 bases each). The germline V and J ends were trimmed by 7 bases and 8 bases, with 12 bases remaining between them. The germline V gene has CDR1 DFQATT and CDR2 SNEGSKA (reference sequence). This CDR3 is 11 amino acids long. CDR3: CSVGGQDEQFF. CDR3 bases: TGCAGTGTTGGGGGGCAGGATGAGCAGTTCTTC.

The genes are TRBV12-3 or TRBV12-4 and TRBJ2-2; perhaps TRBD2 as D (5 bases). The CDR3 is 15 amino acids. Trimming shortened V by 0 bases and J by 7 bases, and 12 bases separated the two germline ends. DNA for the CDR3: TGTGCCAGCAGTTTAGCGGGGATGAGGGTCGGGGAGCTGTTTTTT. Amino acid sequence: CASSLAGMRVGELFF.

This chain links TRBV6-2 or TRBV6-3 with TRBJ2-5; D is undetermined. CDR3 length: 16 amino acids. CDR1 and CDR2 (germline): MNHEY, SVGEGT. The germline V and J ends were trimmed by 6 bases and 4 bases, with 21 bases remaining between them. For the CDR3, the DNA is TGTGCCAGCAGCCGACCCTCGCCAGATAAAGTAGAGACCCAGTACTTC. Amino acids: CASSRPSPDKVETQYF.

The chain has TRBV24-1 and TRBJ1-1, with D perhaps TRBD1 (5 bases). V was shortened by 6 bases and J by 1 base, with 11 bases between the two germline ends. The CDR3 covers 14 residues. Germline CDR1 reads KGHDR; CDR2 reads SFDVKD. The CDR3 nucleotides are TGTGCCACCAGTCCCAGGGCAGGGAACACTGAAGCTTTCTTT. This gives the protein CATSPRAGNTEAFF.

The chain has TRBV7-2 and TRBJ2-5; no reliable D call. The V gene's germline CDR1 is SGHTA and CDR2 FQGNSA. The V and J ends lost 0 bases and 5 bases respectively, with 13 bases between them. CDR3 size: 15 residues. Here the CDR3 reads CASSLAVDGLETQYF. The CDR3 coding sequence is TGTGCCAGCAGCTTAGCCGTCGACGGTCTGGAGACCCAGTACTTC.

This clonotype was detected only a few times. V is TRBV5-6 and J is TRBJ1-5, with 8 bases fitting TRBD1. Germline V gene sequence: CDR1 SGHDT, CDR2 YYEEEE. After removal of 3 bases from V and 0 bases from J, the junction contained 14 bases not matched to a gene. The CDR3 totals 19 residues. The CDR3 nucleotides read TGTGCCAGCAGCTGGGGAGGACAGGGTGGGGGGTATAGCAATCAGCCCCAGCATTTT. It is translated as CASSWGGQGGGYSNQPQHF.